This T cell receptor beta chain is from a study of technical replicates of blood from several donors. The CDR3 has 19 residues. Germline values: CDR1 SGHAT, CDR2 FQNNGV. V lost 3 bases to trimming and J lost 1 base; unmatched junction nucleotides: 15. Assay: immunoSEQ multiplex PCR; the TCRdb copy retains only in-frame clones and omits some. Here the sample spans fewer than 85,000 clones, roughly 94% being singletons. This sequence was found in a human donor in good health. This chain links TRBV11-2 with TRBJ2-3, with 8 bases lining up with TRBD1. Material for sequencing was T cells isolated from PBMCs. In DNA, the CDR3 is TGTGCCAGCAGCTTTAGGACAGGGAGAATCAGCGACCGCACAGATACGCAGTATTTT. Protein sequence: CASSFRTGRISDRTDTQYF.